This T cell receptor beta chain came from a study of beta chain features in type 1 diabetes. Turning to the study itself: Comparable age, gender and cell yields were observed in patients relative to healthy donors.

Germline values: CDR1 KGHSH, CDR2 LQKENI. Deletions cut 6 bases from V and 7 bases from J, with 19 bases between. The CDR3 has 15 residues. Cell sorting via CD45RO/CCR7/CD25/CD127/CD95/CD27 was performed to obtain CD4+ naive, central memory, regulatory and stem cell-like memory cells. All of the isolated RNA was reverse transcribed, so expressed TCRB transcripts were sequenced. Profiled with immunoSEQ multiplex PCR; TCRdb holds only in-frame clones, not every one. This sample yields 810,000 or so clones, of which around a sixth are seen a single time; 0.02% to 0.03% belongs to the top ten. About this clone itself: What it recognizes is unknown.

General study results and limits: Any HLA effect on TCRB rearrangement was left unresolved by small sub-analyses. Individuals with type 1 diabetes displayed fewer insertions and more deletions at VDJ junctions.

The chain joins TRBV18 to TRBJ1-5; a weak D match, TRBD1 (5 bases). The clonotype was recovered from a young woman in good health. The source material was naive CD4+ T cells from blood. The CDR3 sequence is CASSEGIGFLQPQHF. The CDR3 region has the DNA TGTGCCAGCTCTGAGGGGATTGGGTTTTTGCAGCCCCAGCATTTT.